This is a list of T cell receptor beta chains from one sample in a study of blood T cell repertoires in COVID-19. Method: immunoSEQ multiplex PCR; TCRdb's copy keeps in-frame clones and lacks some. In the table there are around 230,000 clones, 65% to 85% of which are singletons. Material for sequencing was peripheral blood. Receptors originate from a woman in her 50s with acute or convalescent COVID-19. The conserved cysteine and the conserved F or W are not part of the CDR3 here.

CDR3 protein: SASFSQPSETQY
V gene: TRBV20-1
J gene: TRBJ2-5

CDR3 protein: ATSDLLLAGVYEQY
V gene: TRBV24-1
J gene: TRBJ2-7

CDR3 protein: ASSLGDRDLETQY
V gene: TRBV5-1
J gene: TRBJ2-5

CDR3 protein: ASSLSGRTDTQY
V gene: TRBV7-9
J gene: TRBJ2-3

CDR3 protein: SASLQNYGYT
V gene: TRBV20-1
J gene: TRBJ1-2

CDR3 protein: ASSYRGGNQPQH
V gene: TRBV27
J gene: TRBJ1-5

CDR3 protein: ASREPGQGREKLF
V gene: TRBV6-5
J gene: TRBJ1-4

CDR3 protein: ASSLSSGRLFGANVLT
V gene: TRBV27
J gene: TRBJ2-6

CDR3 protein: ASSEGGRTKNIQY
V gene: TRBV6-1
J gene: TRBJ2-4

CDR3 protein: ASSFNSPQADTQY
V gene: TRBV5-1
J gene: TRBJ2-3

CDR3 protein: ASSEQEGGQETQY
V gene: TRBV6-1
J gene: TRBJ2-5

CDR3 protein: AWGRGTAEAF
V gene: TRBV30
J gene: TRBJ1-1

CDR3 protein: ASSETATGELF
V gene: TRBV5-6
J gene: TRBJ2-2

CDR3 protein: ASSFTNTEAF
V gene: TRBV7-2
J gene: TRBJ1-1

CDR3 protein: ASSDSRGHTGELF
V gene: TRBV2
J gene: TRBJ2-2

CDR3 protein: ASSSDPGQGMVAF
V gene: TRBV5-1
J gene: TRBJ1-1

CDR3 protein: ASSSPAGQGEPPWGYT
V gene: TRBV28
J gene: TRBJ1-2

CDR3 protein: ASSRVAGSSYEQY
V gene: TRBV5-1
J gene: TRBJ2-7

CDR3 protein: ASSRPQGASYNEQF
V gene: TRBV28
J gene: TRBJ2-1

CDR3 protein: ASELMYEQF
V gene: TRBV2
J gene: TRBJ2-1

CDR3 protein: ASREDRPQISEQY
V gene: TRBV6-4
J gene: TRBJ2-7

CDR3 protein: ASSPGGGTPSNQPQH
V gene: TRBV7-2
J gene: TRBJ1-5

CDR3 protein: ASSFRGQDQETQY
V gene: TRBV11-2
J gene: TRBJ2-5